Below, 15 T cell receptor beta chains from the same sample are listed, as sequenced in a study of T cell responses to AZD1222 COVID-19 vaccine. The table came from immunoSEQ multiplex PCR; TCRdb's copy has only in-frame clones and leaves some out. The profile covers roughly 150,000 clones, with 91% appearing a single time and 1.4% to 1.5% taken by the ten largest. The source material was peripheral blood, sampled on day 0 of AZD1222 vaccination. The receptors were sampled from an adult in good health.

This clone was observed once. V and J are TRBV5-1 and TRBJ1-1, with D unclear. Germline values: CDR1 SGHRS, CDR2 YFSETQ. The CDR3 has 15 residues. Trimming shortened V by 0 bases and J by 4 bases, and 13 bases separated the two germline ends. The CDR3 reads CASSLDAGVATEAFF. DNA of the CDR3: TGCGCCAGCAGCTTGGATGCTGGGGTAGCCACTGAAGCTTTCTTT.

This clone was counted once. The CDR3 reads CASSRGRDRSFYPEAFF. The CDR3 DNA follows: TGTGCCAGCAGTCGAGGCCGGGACAGGTCGTTCTATCCTGAAGCTTTCTTT. The chain combines TRBV2 with TRBJ1-1; 8 positions agree with TRBD1. The V and J ends lost 5 bases and 6 bases, in that order; junction bases with no gene match: 17. Germline assignment: CDR1 SNHLY and CDR2 FYNNEI. The CDR3 length is 17 residues.

The V call is TRBV19, the J call TRBJ2-2; TRBD2 might be the D (5 bases). This CDR3 is built from 11 residues. The germline V gene has CDR1 LNHDA and CDR2 SQIVND (reference sequence). The V end lost 5 bases, the J end lost 7 bases, and 5 bases lay between the germline ends. The chain's CDR3 is CASSRGGELFF. The CDR3, as DNA: TGTGCCAGTAGTCGGGGCGGGGAGCTGTTTTTT.

The genes are TRBV20-1 and TRBJ2-7; 8 bases fit TRBD1. The CDR3 is made up of 14 amino acids. Trimming cost V 3 bases and J 0 bases; bases outside gene matches: 4. Per the germline V gene, CDR1 is DFQATT and CDR2 is SNEGSKA (reference sequence). Here the CDR3 reads CSASWTGSSYEQYF. The CDR3 DNA is TGCAGTGCTAGTTGGACAGGGAGCTCCTACGAGCAGTACTTC.

The genes are TRBV6-2 or TRBV6-3 and TRBJ1-2; TRBD1 matches at 7 bases. The CDR3 length is 14 residues. The V segment lost 5 bases and the J segment 5 bases; nucleotides outside the gene matches: 8. The germline CDR1 and CDR2 sequences are MNHEY and SVGEGT. CDR3 bases: TGTGCCAGCAGTGCCCAGGGACAGCTGTATGGCTACACCTTC. Amino acid sequence: CASSAQGQLYGYTF.

The CDR3 region has the DNA TGCGCCAGCAGCCCCGGCTCTGGGGCCAACGTCCTGACTTTC. This translates into CASSPGSGANVLTF. The chain carries TRBV4-3 and TRBJ2-6; D gene unclear. Between the trimmed V and J ends, which lost 4 bases and 0 bases, there was a span of 4 bases. Looked up from germline, CDR1 is LGHNA and CDR2 is YSLEER. CDR3 size: 14 residues.

The chain links TRBV6-5 to TRBJ1-4; 7 nucleotides agree with TRBD1. Germline V CDR1 and CDR2: MNHEY, SVGAGI. The CDR3 spans 12 residues. With 7 bases clipped from V and 17 bases from J, the junction kept 13 bases outside the gene matches. CDR3 in amino acids: CASMAPLHRGFF. The DNA of the CDR3 is TGTGCCAGCATGGCCCCTCTCCACAGGGGATTTTTT.

V and J are TRBV7-9 and TRBJ1-2; no reliable D call. Germline V lookup: CDR1 SEHNR, CDR2 FQNEAQ (reference sequence). CDR3 length: 15 amino acids. The V gene lost 9 bases and the J gene lost 3 bases, with 20 bases spanning the gap. CDR3 sequence: CASHILPGIDYGYTF. The CDR3 bases are TGTGCCAGTCACATCCTCCCGGGGATTGACTATGGCTACACCTTC. Together with reference TRBV7-9 and TRBJ1-2, the CDR3 gives the full variable domain: DTGVSQNPRHKITKRGQNVTFRCDPISEHNRLYWYRQTLGQGPEFLTYFQNEAQLEKSRLLSDRFSAERPKGSFSTLEIQRTEQGDSAMYLCASHILPGIDYGYTFGSGTRLTVV.

CDR3 coding DNA: TGTGCCAGCAGTTTAGGGGACTTGAAACTGCATTTT. It yields the protein CASSLGDLKLHF. The rearrangement joins TRBV28 to TRBJ1-5; D may be TRBD1 (5 bases). The CDR3 sequence is 12 residues long. V dropped 2 bases and J dropped 15 bases, with 14 bases sitting between them. Germline lookup yields CDR1 MDHEN and CDR2 SYDVKM. The entire variable domain, with the rest obtained from reference TRBV28 and TRBJ1-5, is as follows: DVKVTQSSRYLVKRTGEKVFLECVQDMDHENMFWYRQDPGLGLRLIYFSYDVKMKEKGDIPEGYSVSREKKERFSLILESASTNQTSMYLCASSLGDLKLHFGDGTRLSIL.

The V and J genes are TRBV5-1 and TRBJ1-4; D not certain. The CDR3 is made up of 18 amino acids. Per germline, CDR1 SGHRS and CDR2 YFSETQ. The V and J ends lost 0 bases and 0 bases respectively, with 15 bases between them. CDR3 DNA sequence: TGCGCCAGCAGCTTGGATTTGGTGGAGTCAGCAACTAATGAAAAACTGTTTTTT. Its translation is CASSLDLVESATNEKLFF. Full variable domain (missing parts from reference TRBV5-1 and TRBJ1-4): KAGVTQTPRYLIKTRGQQVTLSCSPISGHRSVSWYQQTPGQGLQFLFEYFSETQRNKGNFPGRFSGRQFSNSRSEMNVSTLELGDSALYLCASSLDLVESATNEKLFFGSGTQLSVL.

The chain couples TRBV5-8 to TRBJ2-2; a possible D gene is TRBD2 (5 bases). Germline V lookup: CDR1 SGHTS, CDR2 YDEGEE. V lost 3 bases and J 3 bases, leaving 18 bases between the germline ends. This CDR3 is built from 17 residues. CDR3 DNA: TGTGCCAGCAGCTCCCCACGTGAGGGCTTCGACACCGGGGAGCTGTTTTTT. It translates to CASSSPREGFDTGELFF.

This chain connects TRBV18 to TRBJ2-5; D is unresolved. Germline CDR1 is KGHSH and CDR2 is LQKENI. The CDR3 totals 12 residues. The V gene lost 3 bases and the J gene lost 1 base, with 3 bases spanning the gap. In DNA, the CDR3 is TGTGCCAGCTCACCGGGCCAAGAGACCCAGTACTTC. It codes for CASSPGQETQYF.

This rearrangement joins TRBV27 to TRBJ2-7; possible D gene TRBD2, 5 bases. The CDR3 is 16 residues long. Germline V gives CDR1 MNHEY, CDR2 SMNVEV (reference sequence). V was cut by 5 bases and J by 2 bases, with 19 bases left in between. CDR3 sequence: CASSQRWVGETYEQYF. The DNA of the CDR3 is TGTGCCAGCAGTCAAAGGTGGGTGGGAGAGACCTACGAGCAGTACTTC.

This chain uses TRBV27 with TRBJ2-3; TRBD1 agrees at 10 bases. V trimming: 8 bases; J trimming: 6 bases; junction bases outside the gene matches: 8. Germline loops: CDR1 MNHEY, CDR2 SMNVEV (reference sequence). This CDR3 is built from 14 residues. CDR3 protein: CASGDRGRSDTQYF. In DNA form, the CDR3 reads TGTGCCAGCGGAGACAGGGGGCGAAGCGATACGCAGTATTTT.

The genes are TRBV7-9 and TRBJ1-1; possible D gene TRBD1, 6 bases. Germline CDR1 reads SEHNR; CDR2 reads FQNEAQ (reference sequence). Trimming stripped 5 bases from V and 11 bases from J, with 15 bases between. This CDR3 comprises 12 residues. CDR3 nucleotide sequence: TGTGCCAGCAGCATGAGACAGGCCGAGGCTTTCTTT. As protein: CASSMRQAEAFF.